A selection of T cell receptor beta chains follows, all from one sample in a study of OX40 agonist ivuxolimab in advanced cancers. Here immunoSEQ multiplex PCR was the method, and the copy in TCRdb shows in-frame clones only, minus some. Altogether some 44,000 clones are present, just over 85% being singletons, with the ten largest covering roughly a fifth. Sequencing was performed on CD4+ or CD8+ T cells sorted from blood, taken in a trial of the OX40 agonist ivuxolimab. The source of these receptors is an adult with an advanced solid tumor such as melanoma, head and neck, liver or kidney cancer. CDR3s leave out the opening cysteine and the closing phenylalanine or tryptophan. Only some rows state a clone size, as once, few, many or a class for expanded clones.

TRBJ2-7,TRBV6-6,NA,ASSYTGAYEQY
TRBJ2-2,TRBV4-3,NA,ASSQAAAWGELF
TRBJ2-1,TRBV4-2,NA,ASSRGLSNEQF
TRBJ1-6,TRBV5-6,NA,ASSFGGRGPFNSPLH
TRBJ2-1,TRBV4-3,NA,ASSPDRGYNEQF
TRBJ1-2,TRBV5-1,NA,ASSLEGLSWGYT
TRBJ2-7,TRBV28,NA,ASRLGQGKVHEQY
TRBJ1-2,TRBV7-9,NA,ASSDKDLNPGYT
TRBJ2-7,TRBV11-1,NA,ASSLAGADEQY
TRBJ1-1,TRBV19,NA,ASSWTGDTEAF
TRBJ2-7,TRBV19,NA,ASTPKGQPSYEQY
TRBJ1-1,TRBV7-2,NA,ASSLEGVDMNTEAF
TRBJ2-1,TRBV10-3,NA,AIMSADHEQF
TRBJ2-3,TRBV6-6,NA,ASSYSLDRPTDTQY
TRBJ1-2,TRBV29-1,few,SVGLGEPANYGYT
TRBJ1-6,TRBV5-4,NA,ASSSFPSSYNSPLH
TRBJ1-6,TRBV7-6,once,ASSLETSSYNSPLH
TRBJ2-2,TRBV5-4,many,ASSPGPGETGELF
TRBJ2-5,TRBV5-4,NA,ASSLWTGGRETQY
TRBJ1-1,TRBV14,NA,ASSQDHSYSTEAF
TRBJ1-1,TRBV4-1,once,ASSQDRGLRNTEAF
TRBJ2-7,TRBV10-3,NA,AISGIGTSGTFGSYEQY
TRBJ1-4,TRBV2,NA,ASSEGQGWEKLF
TRBJ2-1,TRBV2,NA,ARRTGTEQF
TRBJ2-4,TRBV7-2,NA,ASSQALTTVKNIQY
TRBJ2-1,TRBV7-2,NA,ASSWGSALDNEQF
TRBJ2-2,TRBV11-3,NA,ASSSDGELF
TRBJ1-3,TRBV6-5,NA,ASSYQDMFGNTIY
TRBJ2-1,TRBV11-3,NA,ASSLRQGPYNEQF
TRBJ2-1,TRBV7-2,NA,ASGEGDSSYNEQF
TRBJ1-1,TRBV27,NA,ASSPQGSGVAF
TRBJ1-1,TRBV7-3,once,ASSSWGDTEAF
TRBJ2-6,TRBV2,NA,ASTDSLQVTVSGANVLT
TRBJ2-7,TRBV30,once,AWSWDSAYEQY
TRBJ1-2,TRBV29-1,NA,SVAGTLGYT
TRBJ2-1,TRBV7-3,NA,ASSSDSSYNEQF
TRBJ2-1,TRBV9,NA,ASSISREFNEQF
TRBJ2-1,TRBV9,NA,ASSVVASTYNEQF
TRBJ1-2,TRBV18,NA,ASSPLSFDRSNGYT
TRBJ2-6,TRBV7-8,NA,ASSSQPGANVLT
TRBJ2-2,TRBV7-8,NA,ASSPGGRARTGELF
TRBJ2-7,TRBV7-6,NA,ASSLSGYEQY
TRBJ1-2,TRBV7-9,NA,ATVFGTALGYT
TRBJ2-7,TRBV4-3,NA,ASSQEFPGQANSYEQY
TRBJ1-3,TRBV7-9,NA,ASSQGPESRGNTIY
TRBJ1-2,TRBV6-6,NA,ASSYVEAHGYT
TRBJ1-4,TRBV7-9,NA,ASTPRDRGEKLF
TRBJ2-2,TRBV12-5,NA,ASGFPGGAGSTGELF
TRBJ2-1,TRBV7-9,NA,ASSLGGYEQF
TRBJ2-7,TRBV7-9,NA,ASSFGQNYEQY
TRBJ2-3,TRBV4-2,NA,ASSSRGLSTDTQY
TRBJ1-1,TRBV7-8,NA,ASSFTYSENTEAF
TRBJ2-3,TRBV7-9,NA,ASSMTSGVTDTQY
TRBJ1-4,TRBV4-1,NA,ASSQLGQGPSNEKLF
TRBJ1-1,TRBV27,few,ASHGGTEAF
TRBJ2-1,TRBV9,NA,ASSEPGDEQF
TRBJ2-5,TRBV2,NA,ASSPGSPQY
TRBJ2-3,TRBV19,NA,ASTLPDEGFPDTQY